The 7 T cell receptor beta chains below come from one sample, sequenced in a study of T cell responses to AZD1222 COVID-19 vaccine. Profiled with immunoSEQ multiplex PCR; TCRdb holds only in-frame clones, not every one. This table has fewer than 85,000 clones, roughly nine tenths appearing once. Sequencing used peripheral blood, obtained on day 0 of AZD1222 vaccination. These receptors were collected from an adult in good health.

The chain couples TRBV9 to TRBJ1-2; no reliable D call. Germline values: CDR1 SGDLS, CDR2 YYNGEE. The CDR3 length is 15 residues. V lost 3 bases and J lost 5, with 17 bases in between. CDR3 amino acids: CASSASLGKRYGYTF. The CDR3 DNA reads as TGTGCCAGCAGCGCCTCTCTTGGGAAGAGGTATGGCTACACCTTC.

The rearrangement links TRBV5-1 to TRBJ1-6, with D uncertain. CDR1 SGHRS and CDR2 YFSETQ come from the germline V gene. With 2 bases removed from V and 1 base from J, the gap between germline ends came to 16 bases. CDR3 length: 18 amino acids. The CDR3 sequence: CASSFYPRGGSYNSPLHF. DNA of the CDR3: TGCGCCAGCAGCTTCTACCCTCGAGGCGGGTCCTATAATTCACCCCTCCACTTT.

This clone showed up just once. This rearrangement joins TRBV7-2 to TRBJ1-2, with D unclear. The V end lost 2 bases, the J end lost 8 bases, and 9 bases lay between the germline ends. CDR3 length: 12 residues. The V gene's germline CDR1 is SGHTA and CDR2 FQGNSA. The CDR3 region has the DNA TGTGCCAGCAGCTTACGGGAGGGCGGCTACACCTTC. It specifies CASSLREGGYTF.

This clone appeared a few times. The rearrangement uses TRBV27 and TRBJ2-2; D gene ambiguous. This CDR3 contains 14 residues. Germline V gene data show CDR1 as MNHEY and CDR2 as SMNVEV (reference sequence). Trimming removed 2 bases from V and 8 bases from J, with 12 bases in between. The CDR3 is CASSLSRVGGELFF. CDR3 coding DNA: TGTGCCAGCAGTTTAAGTCGGGTCGGAGGGGAGCTGTTTTTT.

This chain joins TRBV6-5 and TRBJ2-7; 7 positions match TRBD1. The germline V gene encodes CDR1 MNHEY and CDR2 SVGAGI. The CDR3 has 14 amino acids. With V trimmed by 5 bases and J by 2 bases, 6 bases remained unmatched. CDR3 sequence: CASSTQGTAYEQYF. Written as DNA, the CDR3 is TGTGCCAGCAGTACCCAGGGGACAGCCTACGAGCAGTACTTC.

The DNA for the CDR3 is TGTGCCAGCAGTGTATTCGAGGGTACACAGCCCCAGCATTTT. It yields the protein CASSVFEGTQPQHF. This chain joins TRBV2 and TRBJ1-5; D is unresolved. This CDR3 has 14 residues. The V end lost 4 bases, the J end lost 7 bases, and 14 bases lay between the germline ends. Germline V gene lookup returns CDR1 SNHLY and CDR2 FYNNEI.

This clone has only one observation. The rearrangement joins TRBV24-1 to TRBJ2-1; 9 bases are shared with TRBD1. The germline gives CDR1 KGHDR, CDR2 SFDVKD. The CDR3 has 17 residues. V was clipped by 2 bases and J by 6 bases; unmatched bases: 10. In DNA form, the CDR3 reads TGTGCCACCAGTGATTACCCTGGACAGGGGACCGGCAATGAGCAGTTCTTC. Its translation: CATSDYPGQGTGNEQFF.